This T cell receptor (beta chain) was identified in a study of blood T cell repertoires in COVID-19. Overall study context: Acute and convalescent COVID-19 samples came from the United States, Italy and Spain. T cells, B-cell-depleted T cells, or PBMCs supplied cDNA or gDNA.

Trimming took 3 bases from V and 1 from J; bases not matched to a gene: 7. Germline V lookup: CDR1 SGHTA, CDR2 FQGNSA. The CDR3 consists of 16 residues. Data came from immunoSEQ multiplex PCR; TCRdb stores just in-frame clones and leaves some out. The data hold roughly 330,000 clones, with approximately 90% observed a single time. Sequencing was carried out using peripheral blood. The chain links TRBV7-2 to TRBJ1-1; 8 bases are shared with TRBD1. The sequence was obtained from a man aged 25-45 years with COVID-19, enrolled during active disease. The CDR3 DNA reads TGTGCCAGCAGCTTCAGACAGGGGTTCGCGAACACTGAAGCTTTCTTT. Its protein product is CASSFRQGFANTEAFF.